These 13 T cell receptor beta chains originate from one sample sequenced in a study of blood T cell repertoires in COVID-19. Assay used: immunoSEQ multiplex PCR; TCRdb lists only in-frame clones, some missing. The table shows 200,000 to 300,000 clones, with 70% to 90% occurring only once. Sequencing was done on a sample of PBMCs or T cells enriched from blood (not recorded which). The receptors were sampled from a woman aged 40-49 years with acute COVID-19.

The rearrangement uses TRBV28 and TRBJ1-1, with 9 bases lining up with TRBD1. CDR1 is MDHEN, CDR2 SYDVKM, per germline. J was trimmed by 3 bases and V by 3 bases; bases with no gene match: 8. The length of the CDR3 is 16 residues. The CDR3 sequence is CASSLTGGSGDTEAFF. Here the CDR3 DNA reads TGTGCCAGCAGTTTGACAGGGGGGAGTGGGGACACTGAAGCTTTCTTT.

V gene TRBV30 combines with J gene TRBJ1-2, with no clear D. Germline CDR1 and CDR2: GTSNPN and SVGIG (reference sequence). The V and J ends lost 2 bases and 7 bases respectively, with 11 bases between them. This CDR3 has 12 amino acids. The CDR3 loop reads CAWSSQVGGYTF. In DNA form, the CDR3 reads TGTGCCTGGAGTAGCCAGGTTGGTGGCTACACCTTC.

The rearrangement links TRBV21-1 to TRBJ1-5; the table names TRBD1, a call not compared with the DNA. TRBV21-1 corresponds to a pseudogene. This CDR3 contains 18 residues. The DNA for the CDR3 is TGTGCCAGCAGGAAGGGGGCCCTGTACCCTAGGACGGTTCAGCCCCAGCATTTT. Amino acid sequence: CASRKGALYPRTVQPQHF.

This chain uses TRBV18 with TRBJ1-5, with 7 bases aligning to TRBD1. The germline V gene encodes CDR1 KGHSH and CDR2 LQKENI. With 3 bases clipped from V and 3 bases from J, the junction kept 8 bases outside the gene matches. This CDR3 region has 16 residues. The CDR3 sequence is CASSPTTGSYNQPQHF. The CDR3 DNA follows: TGTGCCAGCTCACCTACGACAGGGAGCTACAATCAGCCCCAGCATTTT.

The chain couples TRBV3-1 (or the pseudogene TRBV3-2) to TRBJ2-2; no definite D call. The CDR3 is 14 amino acids. V lost 4 bases and J lost 0, with 6 bases in between. CDR1 is LGHDT and CDR2 is YNNKEL in the germline V gene (reference sequence). CDR3 loop: CASSPPTNTGELFF. The CDR3 DNA reads as TGTGCCAGCAGCCCCCCCACGAACACCGGGGAGCTGTTTTTT.

This chain links TRBV12-3 or TRBV12-4 with TRBJ2-2; unclear D gene. This CDR3 region has 13 residues. The ends were cut back, 6 bases at V and 5 bases at J, with 10 bases in the middle. The CDR3 nucleotides are TGTGCCAGCAGCCCCGTCGTGACCGGGGAGCTGTTTTTT. Its protein is CASSPVVTGELFF.

The gene calls are TRBV18 and TRBJ1-6; D perhaps matches TRBD1 (6 bases). The CDR3 is 14 amino acids. The germline V gene has CDR1 KGHSH and CDR2 LQKENI. Deletions cut 3 bases from V and 9 bases from J, with 12 bases between. The CDR3 region has the DNA TGTGCCAGCTCACCCTACCCGACAGGTTCACCCCTCCACTTT. Translated: CASSPYPTGSPLHF.

The CDR3 region has the DNA TGTGCCAGCAGTGTTCAGGGGTCAGGGGCCAACGTCCTGACTTTC. Protein product: CASSVQGSGANVLTF. This chain connects TRBV2 to TRBJ2-6; D might be TRBD1 (6 bases). V lost 4 bases and J 4 bases, leaving 11 bases between the germline ends. Germline lookup yields CDR1 SNHLY and CDR2 FYNNEI. The CDR3 length is 15 residues.

The rearrangement links TRBV18 to TRBJ2-7, with 8 bases identical to TRBD1. Germline assignment: CDR1 KGHSH and CDR2 LQKENI. V lost 3 bases and J lost 0; bases outside the gene matches: 7. The length of the CDR3 is 16 residues. The CDR3: CASSPYPGTGSYEQYF. Written as DNA, the CDR3 is TGTGCCAGCTCACCTTACCCCGGGACAGGCTCCTACGAGCAGTACTTC.

The V call is TRBV11-2, the J call TRBJ1-1; 7 bases map to TRBD1. Germline V gene data show CDR1 as SGHAT and CDR2 as FQNNGV. The V gene end was trimmed by 5 bases and the J gene end by 4 bases; junction bases not matched to a gene: 10. CDR3 length: 15 residues. CDR3 loop: CASSPRQGASTEAFF. The CDR3 DNA follows: TGTGCCAGCAGCCCCCGACAGGGCGCGAGCACTGAAGCTTTCTTT. Full variable domain (missing parts from reference TRBV11-2 and TRBJ1-1): EAGVAQSPRYKIIEKRQSVAFWCNPISGHATLYWYQQILGQGPKLLIQFQNNGVVDDSQLPKDRFSAERLKGVDSTLKIQPAKLEDSAVYLCASSPRQGASTEAFFGQGTRLTVV.

V usage is TRBV2 and J usage is TRBJ1-5, with 8 bases fitting TRBD1. Germline values: CDR1 SNHLY, CDR2 FYNNEI. V shed 4 bases and J 6 bases; nucleotides not matched to a gene: 5. The CDR3 runs 14 residues. CDR3: CASSGQGAIQPQHF. The CDR3 DNA sequence: TGTGCCAGCAGTGGGCAGGGGGCGATTCAGCCCCAGCATTTT.

The chain combines TRBV21-1 with TRBJ1-6. TRBV21-1 is designated a pseudogene. The CDR3 totals 15 residues. The CDR3 loop is CASRREASSDSPLHF. The CDR3 DNA sequence: TGTGCCAGCCGGCGGGAGGCCTCAAGTGATTCACCCCTCCACTTT.

The chain uses TRBV27 and TRBJ1-2; 9 bases map to TRBD1. CDR1 is MNHEY and CDR2 is SMNVEV in the germline V gene (reference sequence). Trimming took 5 bases from V and 1 from J; bases not matched to a gene: 11. There are 17 residues in the CDR3. This chain's CDR3 is CASSIRTGETYNYGYTF. The CDR3 nucleotides are TGTGCCAGCAGTATAAGGACAGGGGAGACGTATAACTATGGCTACACCTTC.